These 21 T cell receptor beta chains share one sample of origin, sequenced in a study of OX40 agonist ivuxolimab in advanced cancers. Data came from immunoSEQ multiplex PCR; TCRdb stores just in-frame clones and leaves some out. The sample has some 24,000 clones, around 80% seen once. This sample comprised CD4+ or CD8+ T cells sorted from blood, obtained in a trial of the OX40 agonist ivuxolimab. The receptors were gathered from an adult with an advanced solid tumor such as melanoma, head and neck, liver or kidney cancer.

The chain is built from TRBV7-2 and TRBJ1-2, with unresolved D. V gave up 1 base and J gave up 8 bases, with 11 bases separating them. This CDR3 has 13 residues. Germline-derived CDR1 and CDR2 are SGHTA and FQGNSA. The CDR3 sequence: CASSLEARGGYTF. In DNA, the CDR3 is TGTGCCAGCAGCTTAGAAGCTCGTGGGGGCTACACCTTC.

The chain recombines TRBV27 with TRBJ2-5, with TRBD2 matching 8 bases. The end of the DNA aligns better with TRBJ2-7, so the J call may be wrong. Germline V gene lookup returns CDR1 MNHEY and CDR2 SMNVEV (reference sequence). This CDR3 has 17 residues. CDR3 nucleotide sequence: TGTGCCAGCAGGGGGGGGCGGGAGGCCCCTTTCAGCTACGAGCAGTACTTC. Translation: CASRGGREAPFSYEQYF.

The chain recombines TRBV6-5 with TRBJ1-6; D remains ambiguous. In germline, CDR1 is MNHEY, CDR2 SVGAGI. V gave up 5 bases and J gave up 8 bases, with 4 bases separating them. The CDR3 totals 11 residues. In nucleotides, the CDR3 is TGTGCCAGCAGTGAGTATTCACCCCTCCACTTT. Translated, it gives CASSEYSPLHF.

The chain recombines TRBV5-5 with TRBJ2-7, with D tentatively TRBD1 (6 bases). The CDR3 consists of 16 residues. Germline V gives CDR1 SGHKS, CDR2 YYEKEE (reference sequence). V was cut by 4 bases and J by 3 bases, with 20 bases left in between. CDR3 loop: CASSHSPRQGIYEQYF. The CDR3 coding sequence is TGTGCCAGCAGCCACTCCCCAAGGCAGGGGATCTACGAGCAGTACTTC.

V gene TRBV28 combines with J gene TRBJ2-2; 9 nucleotides match TRBD1. Germline assignment: CDR1 MDHEN and CDR2 SYDVKM. J was trimmed by 5 bases and V by 4 bases; bases with no gene match: 11. The CDR3 is made up of 17 amino acids. In DNA, the CDR3 is TGTGCCAGCAGTTCAACCGGGACAGGGCCTGGGACCGGGGAGCTGTTTTTT. Translating it yields CASSSTGTGPGTGELFF.

This clone was recorded a few times. The gene calls are TRBV7-3 and TRBJ1-1, with TRBD1 identical over 8 bases. Trimming cost V 5 bases and J 7 bases; bases outside gene matches: 3. Germline V gene sequence: CDR1 SGHTA, CDR2 FQGTGA. This CDR3 spans 12 amino acids. CDR3 sequence (DNA): TGTGCCAGCAGCCGCGACAGGGGTGAAGCTTTCTTT. This translates into CASSRDRGEAFF. Variable domain in full (rest from reference TRBV7-3 and TRBJ1-1): GAGVSQTPSNKVTEKGKYVELRCDPISGHTALYWYRQSLGQGPEFLIYFQGTGAADDSGLPNDRFFAVRPEGSVSTLKIQRTERGDSAVYLCASSRDRGEAFFGQGTRLTVV.

V and J are TRBV4-1 and TRBJ1-2; 12 nucleotides match TRBD1. CDR3 size: 19 residues. Per germline, CDR1 MGHRA and CDR2 YSYEKL. V was pared by 0 bases and J by 2 bases, with 10 bases of the junction left unmatched. CDR3 nucleotides: TGCGCCAGCAGCCAAGAGAGGTTGGGGGGGACAGGGGGCAACTATGGCTACACCTTC. Its translation: CASSQERLGGTGGNYGYTF.

This clone was picked up a small number of times. The gene calls are TRBV5-1 and TRBJ2-1, with 12 bases matching TRBD2. Germline V gene data show CDR1 as SGHRS and CDR2 as YFSETQ. The CDR3 covers 16 residues. The V and J ends lost 4 bases and 2 bases, in that order; junction bases with no gene match: 4. CDR3 in amino acids: CASSASGGGPYNEQFF. CDR3 in DNA: TGCGCCAGCAGCGCTAGCGGGGGGGGCCCCTACAATGAGCAGTTCTTC.

This clone was picked up a small number of times. CDR3 nucleotide sequence: TGTGCCAGCAGCCAAGATCTACTAGCGGGAGGGGGCGAGCAGTTCTTC. This translates into CASSQDLLAGGGEQFF. The rearrangement links TRBV4-2 to TRBJ2-1; TRBD2 aligns across 13 bases. After removal of 0 bases from V and 10 bases from J, the junction contained 6 bases not matched to a gene. The CDR3 contains 16 residues. From germline, CDR1 is LGHNA and CDR2 YNFKEQ.

This clone was detected once. The chain links TRBV4-2 to TRBJ1-2; D is unclear. This CDR3 has 12 amino acids. Germline V gene lookup returns CDR1 LGHNA and CDR2 YNFKEQ. V was pared by 5 bases and J by 8 bases, with 12 bases between. CDR3 amino acids: CASSFGREGYTF. The CDR3 DNA reads as TGTGCCAGCAGCTTCGGTCGTGAGGGCTACACCTTC.

On this clone itself: As the CDR3 is not closed by the conserved phenylalanine or tryptophan, this likely results from a read error. This sequence joins TRBV7-2 and TRBJ1-2, with 7 bases identical to TRBD1. The CDR3 runs to 13 residues. The germline V gene has CDR1 SGHTA and CDR2 FQGNSA. V shed 5 bases and J 4 bases; nucleotides not matched to a gene: 4. In DNA form, the CDR3 reads TGTGCCAGCAGCAGCGACAGGGTCTATGGCTACACCCTC. Protein sequence: CASSSDRVYGYTL.

This chain joins TRBV10-3 and TRBJ1-1; the match to TRBD1 covers 10 bases. In germline, CDR1 is ENHRY, CDR2 SYGVKD. The CDR3 extends over 14 amino acids. J lost 2 bases, V lost 4 bases, and 1 base had no gene match. In DNA form, the CDR3 reads TGTGCCATCAGTGCGACAGGGGGCAACACTGAAGCTTTCTTT. Its translation: CAISATGGNTEAFF.

The chain joins TRBV30 to TRBJ2-5; 10 bases match TRBD2. The CDR3 spans 16 residues. Germline-derived CDR1 and CDR2 are GTSNPN and SVGIG (reference sequence). The junction had 6 bases not matched to a gene; V was cut back by 0 bases and J by 2 bases. This chain's CDR3 is CAWSVGTSAVQETQYF. The CDR3 DNA sequence: TGTGCCTGGAGTGTCGGGACTAGCGCCGTACAAGAGACCCAGTACTTC. Together with reference TRBV30 and TRBJ2-5, the CDR3 gives the full variable domain: SQTIHQWPATLVQPVGSPLSLECTVEGTSNPNLYWYRQAAGRGLQLLFYSVGIGQISSEVPQNLSASRPQDRQFILSSKKLLLSDSGFYLCAWSVGTSAVQETQYFGPGTRLLVL.

This clone was detected only once. The V and J genes are TRBV5-1 and TRBJ1-5; D is uncertain. Germline lookup yields CDR1 SGHRS and CDR2 YFSETQ. Trimming took off 0 bases at V and 4 bases at J, with 5 bases between the two ends. The CDR3 extends over 13 amino acids. In DNA, the CDR3 is TGCGCCAGCAGCTTGGCGGAGAATCAGCCCCAGCATTTT. It specifies CASSLAENQPQHF.

This clone occurred once. The chain links TRBV11-3 to TRBJ2-2; 11 bases are shared with TRBD2. The CDR3 spans 14 residues. J gave up 7 bases and V 5 bases, and 3 bases lay outside the gene matches. Germline V CDR1 and CDR2: SGHNT, YENEEA. In DNA form, the CDR3 reads TGTGCCAGCAGCACCGGACTAGCGGGCGGGGAGCTGTTTTTT. This sequence encodes CASSTGLAGGELFF.

V usage is TRBV6-6 and J usage is TRBJ2-3; TRBD2 matches 12 bases. Unmatched junction bases numbered 0, after V lost 2 bases and J lost 0 bases. Germline V lookup: CDR1 MNHNY, CDR2 SVGAGI (reference sequence). The CDR3 is 16 residues long. The CDR3 DNA reads as TGTGCCAGCAGTTACGGACTAGCGGGGAGCACAGATACGCAGTATTTT. Residues: CASSYGLAGSTDTQYF.

This sequence joins TRBV7-9 and TRBJ1-6, with 9 positions matching TRBD1. The germline V gene encodes CDR1 SEHNR and CDR2 FQNEAQ (reference sequence). The V and J ends lost 3 bases and 7 bases, in that order; junction bases with no gene match: 1. This CDR3 spans 14 amino acids. CDR3 region: CASSFGQGNSPLHF. The CDR3 DNA sequence: TGTGCCAGCAGCTTCGGACAGGGGAATTCACCCCTCCACTTT.

The chain links TRBV13 to TRBJ1-2; tentative D call: TRBD1 (5 bases). This CDR3 contains 14 residues. Deletions cut 8 bases from V and 4 bases from J, with 17 bases between. Germline CDR1 reads PRHDT; CDR2 reads FYEKMQ (reference sequence). The CDR3, as DNA: TGTGCCAGCTCCCGGGGACGGCCTAGCTATGGCTACACCTTC. Translating gives CASSRGRPSYGYTF.

The chain recombines TRBV4-1 with TRBJ1-3; 8 bases are shared with TRBD1. Trimming removed 6 bases from V and 5 bases from J; junction bases left unmatched: 9. The CDR3 consists of 15 residues. From germline, CDR1 is MGHRA and CDR2 YSYEKL. CDR3 residues: CASSQLRTGRNTIYF. DNA for the CDR3: TGCGCCAGCAGTCAACTAAGGACAGGGAGAAACACCATATATTTT.

The V call is TRBV6-5, the J call TRBJ2-3; 7 bases line up with TRBD2. V trimming: 6 bases; J trimming: 4 bases; junction bases outside the gene matches: 10. The germline V gene has CDR1 MNHEY and CDR2 SVGAGI. CDR3 length equals 15 residues. The CDR3, as DNA: TGTGCCAGCAGGGGCGGGCGGGGGATTTCAGATACGCAGTATTTT. Its translation is CASRGGRGISDTQYF.

The table lists this clone with a count of one. The chain employs TRBV28 and TRBJ2-7; 11 nucleotides match TRBD2. The CDR3 sequence is 15 residues long. Trimming removed 5 bases from V and 1 base from J; junction bases left unmatched: 4. Germline-derived CDR1 and CDR2 are MDHEN and SYDVKM. DNA for the CDR3: TGTGCCAGCAGTCTACTAGCGGGGGCTTCCTACGAGCAGTACTTC. This gives the protein CASSLLAGASYEQYF.